Each of the 3 T cell receptor beta chains below was sequenced from the same sample in a study of T cell responses to AZD1222 COVID-19 vaccine. Data came from immunoSEQ multiplex PCR; TCRdb stores just in-frame clones and leaves some out. This table holds about 170,000 clones, more than 80% found once. The sequencing here drew on peripheral blood, taken on day 0 of AZD1222 vaccination. The receptors originated from an adult in good health.

V gene TRBV30 combines with J gene TRBJ1-6, with 9 bases aligning to TRBD1. Germline V gene lookup returns CDR1 GTSNPN and CDR2 SVGIG (reference sequence). The CDR3 totals 15 residues. Trimming took 0 bases from V and 10 from J; bases not matched to a gene: 7. The CDR3: CAWSVRTGAGSPLHF. CDR3 nucleotides: TGTGCCTGGAGTGTACGGACAGGGGCGGGATCACCCCTCCACTTT. The variable domain in full, completed from reference TRBV30 and TRBJ1-6, reads SQTIHQWPATLVQPVGSPLSLECTVEGTSNPNLYWYRQAAGRGLQLLFYSVGIGQISSEVPQNLSASRPQDRQFILSSKKLLLSDSGFYLCAWSVRTGAGSPLHFGNGTRLTVT.

V and J are TRBV4-2 and TRBJ1-3; weak D call: TRBD1 (5 bases). The CDR3 is 16 amino acids. Germline V lookup: CDR1 LGHNA, CDR2 YNFKEQ. V was shortened by 5 bases and J by 0 bases, with 14 bases between the two germline ends. The CDR3 DNA follows: TGTGCCAGCAGCTCTAACAGGCGAATCTCTGGAAACACCATATATTTT. Protein: CASSSNRRISGNTIYF.

Remarks on this clone: Other DNA sequences from this sample encode an identical CDR3 as well. The V and J genes are TRBV5-1 and TRBJ2-5, with D perhaps matching TRBD1 or TRBD2 (5 bases each). V lost 7 bases, J lost 1 base, and 8 bases lay in between. The CDR3 covers 12 residues. Germline CDR1 reads SGHRS; CDR2 reads YFSETQ. The CDR3 sequence is CASGGSQETQYF. In DNA, the CDR3 is TGCGCCAGCGGGGGATCCCAAGAGACCCAGTACTTC.